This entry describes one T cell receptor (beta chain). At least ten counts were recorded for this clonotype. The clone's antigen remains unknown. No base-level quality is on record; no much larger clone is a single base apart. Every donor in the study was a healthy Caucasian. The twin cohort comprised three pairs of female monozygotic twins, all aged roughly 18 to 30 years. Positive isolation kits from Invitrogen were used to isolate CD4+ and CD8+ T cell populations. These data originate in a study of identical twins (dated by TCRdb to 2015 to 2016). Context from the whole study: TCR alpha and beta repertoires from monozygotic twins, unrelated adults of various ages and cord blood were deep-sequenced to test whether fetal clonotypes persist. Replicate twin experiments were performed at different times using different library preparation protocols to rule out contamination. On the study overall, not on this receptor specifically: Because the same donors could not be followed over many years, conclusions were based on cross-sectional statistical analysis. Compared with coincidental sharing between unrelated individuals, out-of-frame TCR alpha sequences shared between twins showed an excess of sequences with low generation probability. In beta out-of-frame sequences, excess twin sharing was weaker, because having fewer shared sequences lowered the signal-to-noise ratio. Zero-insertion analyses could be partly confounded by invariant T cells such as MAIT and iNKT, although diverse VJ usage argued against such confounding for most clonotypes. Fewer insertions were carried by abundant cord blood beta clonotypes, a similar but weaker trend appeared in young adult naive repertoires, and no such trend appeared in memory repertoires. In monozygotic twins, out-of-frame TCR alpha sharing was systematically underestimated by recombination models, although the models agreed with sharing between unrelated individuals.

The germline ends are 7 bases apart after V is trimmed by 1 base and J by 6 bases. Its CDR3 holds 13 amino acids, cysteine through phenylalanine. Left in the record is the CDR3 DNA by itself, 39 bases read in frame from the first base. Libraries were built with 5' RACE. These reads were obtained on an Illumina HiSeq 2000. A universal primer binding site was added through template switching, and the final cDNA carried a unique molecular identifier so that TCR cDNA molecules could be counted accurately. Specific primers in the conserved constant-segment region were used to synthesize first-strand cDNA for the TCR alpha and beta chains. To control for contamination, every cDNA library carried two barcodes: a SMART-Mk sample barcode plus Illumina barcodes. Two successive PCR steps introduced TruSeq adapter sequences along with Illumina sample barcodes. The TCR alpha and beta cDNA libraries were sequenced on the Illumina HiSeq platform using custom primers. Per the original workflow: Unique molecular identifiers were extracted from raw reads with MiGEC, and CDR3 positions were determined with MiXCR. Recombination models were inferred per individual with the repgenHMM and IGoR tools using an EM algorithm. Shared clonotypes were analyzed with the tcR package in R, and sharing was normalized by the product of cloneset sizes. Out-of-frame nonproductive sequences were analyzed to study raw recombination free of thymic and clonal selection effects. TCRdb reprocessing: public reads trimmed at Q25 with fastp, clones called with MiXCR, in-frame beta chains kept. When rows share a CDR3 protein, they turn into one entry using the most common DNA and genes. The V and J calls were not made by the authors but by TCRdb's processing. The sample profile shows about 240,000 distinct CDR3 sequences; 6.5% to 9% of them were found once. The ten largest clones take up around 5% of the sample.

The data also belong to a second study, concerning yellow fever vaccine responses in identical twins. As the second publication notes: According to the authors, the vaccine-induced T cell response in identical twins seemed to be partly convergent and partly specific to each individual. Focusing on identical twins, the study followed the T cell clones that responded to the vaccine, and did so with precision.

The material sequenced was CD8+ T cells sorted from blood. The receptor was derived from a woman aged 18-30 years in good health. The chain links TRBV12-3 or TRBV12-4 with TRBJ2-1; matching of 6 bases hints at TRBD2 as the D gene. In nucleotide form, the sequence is TGTGCCAGCAGTTTAGTGGGAGGCAATGAGCAGTTCTTC. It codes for CASSLVGGNEQFF.